The 28 T cell receptor beta chains presented below share a single source sample, sequenced in a study of identifying expanded T cells in peripheral blood. Clones were sequenced by immunoSEQ multiplex PCR, and TCRdb holds only the in-frame ones, with some missing. The data contain about 58,000 clones, around four fifths of them seen just once; the ten biggest clones take up approximately 19%. The sample consisted of blood. These receptors all stem from a person aged 18 to 75 in good health.

This chain connects TRBV10-2 to TRBJ2-5; D is possibly TRBD1 or TRBD2 (5 bases each). The V end lost 0 bases, the J end lost 1 base, and 15 bases lay between the germline ends. Germline V CDR1 and CDR2: WSHSY, SAAADI. The CDR3 has 17 residues. The CDR3 DNA follows: TGCGCCAGCAGTGAGTCATCCCCTGTGGGGACCCAAGAGACCCAGTACTTC. Translated: CASSESSPVGTQETQYF.

This sequence joins TRBV21-1 and TRBJ2-7. TRBV21-1 represents a pseudogene. This CDR3 spans 18 amino acids. The CDR3 is CASSSNGSSLLPFYEQYF. CDR3 DNA sequence: TGTGCCAGCAGCAGTAACGGAAGTTCTTTACTTCCATTTTACGAGCAGTACTTC.

In this sample, this clone turned up a few times. V gene TRBV19 combines with J gene TRBJ2-1; D may correspond to TRBD1 or TRBD2 (5 bases each). CDR1 and CDR2 (germline): LNHDA, SQIVND (reference sequence). V was pared by 5 bases and J by 1 base, with 15 bases between. This CDR3 contains 16 residues. CDR3 loop: CASSSSGATSYNEQFF. The CDR3 DNA is TGTGCCAGTAGTTCCTCCGGGGCCACTTCCTACAATGAGCAGTTCTTC.

This chain joins TRBV12-5 and TRBJ1-5; D perhaps matches TRBD1 (5 bases). The germline V gene encodes CDR1 LGHNT and CDR2 FRNRAP. This CDR3 comprises 14 residues. The V end lost 3 bases, the J end lost 9 bases, and 15 bases lay between the germline ends. CDR3 sequence: CASGFSGTLGPQHF. The CDR3 DNA reads as TGTGCTAGTGGTTTCTCAGGGACCTTAGGGCCCCAGCATTTT.

The J gene is TRBJ2-6, the V gene TRBV21-1; TRBD1, the D gene given by the table, was not confirmed from the DNA. TRBV21-1 is deemed a pseudogene. The CDR3 contains 20 residues. CDR3 in DNA: TGTGCCAGCAGCAAAGTCCCCTTGGGAGACAGGGGGCTTGGGGCCAACGTCCTGACTTTC. Translation: CASSKVPLGDRGLGANVLTF.

V is TRBV18 and J is TRBJ2-1; no firm D call. The germline V gene has CDR1 KGHSH and CDR2 LQKENI. V dropped 2 bases and J dropped 6 bases, with 8 bases sitting between them. The length of the CDR3 is 13 residues. In DNA form, the CDR3 reads TGTGCCAGCTCACCAAGAAGCGCCAATGAGCAGTTCTTC. Its translation: CASSPRSANEQFF. The variable domain in full, completed from reference TRBV18 and TRBJ2-1, reads NAGVMQNPRHLVRRRGQEARLRCSPMKGHSHVYWYRQLPEEGLKFMVYLQKENIIDESGMPKERFSAEFPKEGPSILRIQQVVRGDSAAYFCASSPRSANEQFFGPGTRLTVL.

V and J are TRBV10-3 and TRBJ2-5; possibly TRBD1 or TRBD2 for D (6 bases each). The V end was cut by 0 bases, the J end by 5 bases, with 16 bases between. In germline, CDR1 is ENHRY, CDR2 SYGVKD. The CDR3 has 16 residues. CDR3 protein: CAISESVEGGLETQYF. Here the CDR3 DNA reads TGTGCCATCAGTGAGTCCGTTGAGGGGGGCTTGGAGACCCAGTACTTC.

The rearrangement links TRBV7-2 to TRBJ1-5, with 7 positions matching TRBD1. Germline V lookup: CDR1 SGHTA, CDR2 FQGNSA. J was trimmed by 7 bases and V by 0 bases; bases with no gene match: 9. The CDR3 totals 16 residues. CDR3 in DNA: TGTGCCAGCAGCTTAGCAGGGGGCAGGGGTGGGCAGCCCCAGCATTTT. This encodes CASSLAGGRGGQPQHF.

This chain links TRBV11-3 with TRBJ1-1; D gene unclear. The CDR3 extends over 14 amino acids. The V and J ends lost 4 bases and 7 bases respectively, with 16 bases between them. CDR1 is SGHNT, CDR2 YENEEA, per germline. CDR3 sequence reads: CASSSFLLSREAFF. Here the CDR3 DNA reads TGTGCCAGCAGCTCTTTTTTGTTGAGCCGTGAAGCTTTCTTT.

The rearrangement joins TRBV5-3 to TRBJ2-1; D remains unclear. TRBV5-3 is an open reading frame, and its role is uncertain. The CDR3 has 14 amino acids. Deletions cut 8 bases from V and 8 bases from J, with 20 bases between. CDR3 bases: TGTGCCAGCGCCTTAAATATAGAAAGGGATGAGCAGTTCTTC. Translation: CASALNIERDEQFF.

The chain employs TRBV4-2 and TRBJ1-3; 9 positions agree with TRBD1. The CDR3 loop spans 17 amino acids. V shed 2 bases and J 0 bases; nucleotides not matched to a gene: 5. The germline V gene has CDR1 LGHNA and CDR2 YNFKEQ. In DNA, the CDR3 is TGTGCCAGCAGCCAATCCGGGACAGGGCTCTCTGGAAACACCATATATTTT. Protein product: CASSQSGTGLSGNTIYF.

The rearrangement uses TRBV5-1 and TRBJ2-1, with 8 nucleotides matching TRBD2. The CDR3 has 17 amino acids. The junction had 19 bases not matched to a gene; V was cut back by 4 bases and J by 10 bases. Germline lookup yields CDR1 SGHRS and CDR2 YFSETQ. CDR3 amino acids: CASSPAGRERGKQEQFF. The CDR3 DNA reads as TGCGCCAGCAGCCCGGCGGGTAGGGAGCGGGGGAAGCAAGAGCAGTTCTTC.

V is TRBV5-1 and J is TRBJ1-6, with 8 bases lining up with TRBD1. CDR3 length: 15 residues. Germline V gene lookup returns CDR1 SGHRS and CDR2 YFSETQ. Losses at the gene ends were 0 bases for V and 5 bases for J; bases not matched to a gene: 1. CDR3 nucleotide sequence: TGCGCCAGCAGCTTGGGACAGGGGAATAATTCACCCCTCCACTTT. Translated: CASSLGQGNNSPLHF.

This chain links TRBV11-2 with TRBJ1-1; 7 nucleotides align to TRBD1. V was pared by 5 bases and J by 6 bases, with 9 bases of the junction left unmatched. CDR1 and CDR2 (germline): SGHAT, FQNNGV. The CDR3 extends over 14 amino acids. CDR3 in amino acids: CASSARGDGSEAFF. DNA for the CDR3: TGTGCCAGCAGCGCCAGGGGGGATGGGTCTGAAGCTTTCTTT.

The V and J genes are TRBV5-1 and TRBJ2-5, with D possibly matching TRBD2 (5 bases). Germline CDR1 SGHRS, CDR2 YFSETQ. There are 13 residues in the CDR3. Trimming took 4 bases from V and 5 from J, leaving 12 bases between them. CDR3 nucleotides: TGCGCCAGCAGCCGAGGGCTCCTGGAGACCCAGTACTTC. Translation gives CASSRGLLETQYF. The variable domain in full, completed from reference TRBV5-1 and TRBJ2-5, reads KAGVTQTPRYLIKTRGQQVTLSCSPISGHRSVSWYQQTPGQGLQFLFEYFSETQRNKGNFPGRFSGRQFSNSRSEMNVSTLELGDSALYLCASSRGLLETQYFGPGTRLLVL.

This clone has just one count. The rearrangement links TRBV7-2 to TRBJ1-1, with TRBD1 matching over 12 bases. The junction had 9 bases not matched to a gene; V was cut back by 5 bases and J by 5 bases. The CDR3 consists of 16 residues. Per germline, CDR1 SGHTA and CDR2 FQGNSA. The CDR3 loop is CASSQGDRGRWTEAFF. The DNA for the CDR3 is TGTGCCAGCAGCCAAGGGGACAGGGGGCGGTGGACTGAAGCTTTCTTT.

V and J are TRBV15 and TRBJ1-4; no clear D gene. Germline CDR1 reads LNHNV; CDR2 reads YYDKDF (reference sequence). This CDR3 spans 17 amino acids. The V end was cut by 4 bases, the J end by 4 bases, with 19 bases between. As DNA, the CDR3 is TGTGCCACCAGCAATCCGATGTCGGCCGCCAGTAATGAAAAACTGTTTTTT. It specifies CATSNPMSAASNEKLFF.

V is TRBV2 and J is TRBJ2-2; D uncertain. Germline assignment: CDR1 SNHLY and CDR2 FYNNEI. The CDR3 spans 13 residues. Trimming cost V 5 bases and J 5 bases, with 9 bases left between them. The CDR3 reads CASSSTMTGELFF. DNA for the CDR3: TGTGCCAGCAGTTCCACTATGACCGGGGAGCTGTTTTTT. The full variable domain, completed using reference TRBV2 and TRBJ2-2, is EPEVTQTPSHQVTQMGQEVILRCVPISNHLYFYWYRQILGQKVEFLVSFYNNEISEKSEIFDDQFSVERPDGSNFTLKIRSTKLEDSAMYFCASSSTMTGELFFGEGSRLTVL.

This clone is a singleton in its sample. J is TRBJ2-1 and V is TRBV29-1, with 7 bases matching TRBD2. Germline CDR1 reads SQVTM; CDR2 reads ANQGSEA. The V and J ends lost 7 bases and 7 bases, in that order; junction bases with no gene match: 1. CDR3 size: 10 residues. CDR3: CSGSGNEQFF. The DNA for the CDR3 is TGCAGCGGTAGCGGGAATGAGCAGTTCTTC.

Comments on this clone: Other DNA sequences in this sample translate to the same CDR3. V and J are TRBV5-1 and TRBJ2-1; D might be TRBD2 (5 bases). Between the trimmed V and J ends, which lost 4 bases and 15 bases, there was a span of 17 bases. CDR3 length equals 12 residues. CDR1 and CDR2 from the germline V gene are SGHRS and YFSETQ. The CDR3 loop reads CASSLVFGMLFF. In DNA, the CDR3 is TGCGCCAGCAGCCTGGTTTTCGGGATGTTGTTCTTC. The whole variable domain, remainder taken from reference TRBV5-1 and TRBJ2-1, is KAGVTQTPRYLIKTRGQQVTLSCSPISGHRSVSWYQQTPGQGLQFLFEYFSETQRNKGNFPGRFSGRQFSNSRSEMNVSTLELGDSALYLCASSLVFGMLFFGPGTRLTVL.

This clone was counted once. Other nucleotide sequences from this sample produce the same CDR3. The J gene is TRBJ2-3, the V gene TRBV18; D gene uncertain. In germline, CDR1 is KGHSH, CDR2 LQKENI. V was pared by 0 bases and J by 0 bases, with 1 base between. The CDR3 covers 13 residues. CDR3 loop: CASSPPSTDTQYF. The CDR3 DNA reads as TGTGCCAGCTCACCACCGAGCACAGATACGCAGTATTTT.

V usage is TRBV21-1 and J usage is TRBJ2-7; TRBD2 reflects the table's D call only, with no check against the DNA. TRBV21-1 is described as a pseudogene. The CDR3 is 17 amino acids. CDR3 sequence: CASSKDPSGGYPYEQYV. CDR3 DNA: TGTGCCAGCAGCAAAGATCCTAGCGGGGGGTATCCCTACGAGCAGTACGTC.

The V gene is TRBV6-1, the J gene TRBJ2-7; 12 bases are shared with TRBD2. This CDR3 comprises 14 residues. Trimming removed 5 bases from V and 5 bases from J; junction bases left unmatched: 4. Per germline, CDR1 MNHNS and CDR2 SASEGT. The CDR3 loop is CASSMTSGGHEQYV. The CDR3 nucleotides are TGTGCCAGCAGTATGACTAGCGGGGGCCACGAGCAGTACGTC.

The J gene is TRBJ2-1, the V gene TRBV4-3; 10 bases agree with TRBD2. V trimming: 0 bases; J trimming: 6 bases; junction bases outside the gene matches: 14. CDR1 is LGHNA, CDR2 YSLEER, per germline. This CDR3 spans 19 amino acids. This CDR3 is CASSQEVSGRASSLNEQFF. CDR3 coding DNA: TGCGCCAGCAGCCAAGAGGTCAGCGGGAGGGCCTCATCGCTCAATGAGCAGTTCTTC.

The J gene is TRBJ1-1, the V gene TRBV5-1; D is unclear. The CDR3 contains 14 residues. V was trimmed by 5 bases and J by 0 bases, leaving 11 bases between them. CDR1 and CDR2 from the germline V gene are SGHRS and YFSETQ. CDR3 DNA: TGCGCCAGCAGAAGAGAGGTCCTGAACACTGAAGCTTTCTTT. Translation gives CASRREVLNTEAFF. The complete variable domain, with remaining parts taken from reference TRBV5-1 and TRBJ1-1, reads KAGVTQTPRYLIKTRGQQVTLSCSPISGHRSVSWYQQTPGQGLQFLFEYFSETQRNKGNFPGRFSGRQFSNSRSEMNVSTLELGDSALYLCASRREVLNTEAFFGQGTRLTVV.

The rearrangement joins TRBV11-2 to TRBJ2-5; D unresolved. V dropped 2 bases and J dropped 2 bases, with 9 bases sitting between them. The length of the CDR3 is 14 residues. Germline V gene sequence: CDR1 SGHAT, CDR2 FQNNGV. The CDR3 loop reads CASSLTVAQETQYF. The DNA for the CDR3 is TGTGCCAGCAGCTTAACCGTGGCTCAAGAGACCCAGTACTTC. Combining the CDR3 with reference TRBV11-2 and TRBJ2-5 gives the whole variable domain EAGVAQSPRYKIIEKRQSVAFWCNPISGHATLYWYQQILGQGPKLLIQFQNNGVVDDSQLPKDRFSAERLKGVDSTLKIQPAKLEDSAVYLCASSLTVAQETQYFGPGTRLLVL.

The chain couples TRBV2 to TRBJ2-6, with D maybe TRBD1 (5 bases). CDR1 and CDR2 (germline): SNHLY, FYNNEI. The CDR3 is 14 amino acids. V lost 4 bases and J 3 bases, leaving 7 bases between the germline ends. The CDR3 protein is CASSAGFGANVLTF. DNA for the CDR3: TGTGCCAGCAGTGCAGGGTTTGGGGCCAACGTCCTGACTTTC.

This clone is a singleton in its sample. CDR3 amino acids: CASSWKNRGRNQPQHF. CDR3 nucleotide sequence: TGTGCCAGCAGTTGGAAAAACAGGGGGCGAAATCAGCCCCAGCATTTT. The chain links TRBV6-6 to TRBJ1-5, with TRBD1 matching 9 bases. J gave up 4 bases and V 4 bases, and 8 bases lay outside the gene matches. CDR1 MNHNY and CDR2 SVGAGI come from the germline V gene (reference sequence). The CDR3 is 16 amino acids.